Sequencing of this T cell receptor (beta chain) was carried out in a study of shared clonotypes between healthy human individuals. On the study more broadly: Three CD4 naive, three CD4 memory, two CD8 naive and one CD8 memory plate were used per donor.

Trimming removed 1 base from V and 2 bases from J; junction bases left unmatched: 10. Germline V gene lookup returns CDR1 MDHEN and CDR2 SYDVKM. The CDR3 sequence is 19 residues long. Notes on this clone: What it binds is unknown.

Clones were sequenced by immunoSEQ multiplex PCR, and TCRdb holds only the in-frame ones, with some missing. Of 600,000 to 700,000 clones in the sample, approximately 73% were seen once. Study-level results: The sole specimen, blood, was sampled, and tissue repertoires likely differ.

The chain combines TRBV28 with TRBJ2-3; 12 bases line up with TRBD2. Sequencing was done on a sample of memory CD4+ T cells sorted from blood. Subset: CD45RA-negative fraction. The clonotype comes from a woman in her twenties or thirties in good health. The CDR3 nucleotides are TGTGCCAGCAGTTTATCGGGCAGCGGACTAGCGGGAAACACAGATACGCAGTATTTT. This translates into CASSLSGSGLAGNTDTQYF.